These 10 T cell receptor beta chains were all obtained from the same sample, sequenced in a study of response to subunit inactivated influenza vaccine. TCRdb reprocessed the RT-PCR reads via MiXCR and lists one record per CDR3 protein. Of about 580,000 distinct CDR3 sequences in the sample, 12% to 15% were seen once. The sample in question was PBMCs from blood, obtained about 13 days after vaccination. The receptors derive from a man aged 50-59 years who received an inactivated influenza vaccine.

This clonotype was detected ten times or more. This sequence joins TRBV5-1 and TRBJ1-5, with D tentatively TRBD1 (6 bases). Trimming removed 4 bases at V and 1 base at J, with 12 bases between. CDR1 and CDR2 (germline): SGHRS, YFSETQ. CDR3 length equals 15 residues. DNA of the CDR3: TGCGCCAGCAGCCTCCGGGGGGCCAGCAATCAGCCCCAGCATTTT. Protein: CASSLRGASNQPQHF. Using reference TRBV5-1 and TRBJ1-5 for the parts outside the CDR3, the full variable domain is KAGVTQTPRYLIKTRGQQVTLSCSPISGHRSVSWYQQTPGQGLQFLFEYFSETQRNKGNFPGRFSGRQFSNSRSEMNVSTLELGDSALYLCASSLRGASNQPQHFGDGTRLSIL.

The V gene is TRBV6-1, the J gene TRBJ2-2, with 7 bases identical to TRBD2. The junction had 4 bases not matched to a gene; V was cut back by 7 bases and J by 2 bases. The CDR3 spans 14 residues. CDR1 and CDR2 (germline): MNHNS, SASEGT. The CDR3 spells CASTREPNTGELFF. Here the CDR3 DNA reads TGTGCCAGCACGCGGGAGCCCAACACCGGGGAGCTGTTTTTT.

This clonotype has only a few counts. The genes are TRBV5-1 and TRBJ1-1, with D perhaps TRBD1 (6 bases). Germline CDR1 SGHRS, CDR2 YFSETQ. The CDR3 has 14 residues. The V end was cut by 7 bases, the J end by 3 bases, with 16 bases between. This chain's CDR3 is CASREQGTDTEAFF. The CDR3 DNA reads as TGCGCCAGCCGCGAACAGGGAACCGACACTGAAGCTTTCTTT.

There are a few counts of this clonotype. This chain connects TRBV28 to TRBJ2-5; TRBD2 aligns across 8 bases. The CDR3 runs 15 residues. Looked up from germline, CDR1 is MDHEN and CDR2 is SYDVKM. With 5 bases clipped from V and 1 base from J, the junction kept 6 bases outside the gene matches. CDR3 sequence: CASSGSGTIQETQYF. In DNA, the CDR3 is TGTGCCAGCAGTGGTAGCGGGACCATCCAAGAGACCCAGTACTTC.

This clonotype was observed a handful of times. The chain recombines TRBV5-5 with TRBJ1-6; TRBD1 matches 7 bases. V trimming: 5 bases; J trimming: 10 bases; junction bases outside the gene matches: 15. The CDR3 extends over 16 amino acids. Per germline, CDR1 SGHKS and CDR2 YYEKEE (reference sequence). The CDR3 spells CASRKDRVAEGSPLHF. The CDR3 nucleotides are TGTGCCAGCAGAAAAGACAGGGTGGCTGAAGGCTCACCCCTCCACTTT.

Note on this clonotype: The junction departs from the called germline gene at one end, perhaps through a read error. The gene calls are TRBV13 and TRBJ1-1, with 7 bases matching TRBD1. The CDR3 is 12 amino acids. Germline lookup yields CDR1 PRHDT and CDR2 FYEKMQ (reference sequence). As DNA, the CDR3 is TGTGCCAGCAGCATAGGACAGGCTGAAGCTTTCTTT. Residues: CASSIGQAEAFF.

This clonotype was counted a few times. This rearrangement joins TRBV4-2 to TRBJ2-5, with D uncertain. Germline values: CDR1 LGHNA, CDR2 YNFKEQ. V lost 0 bases and J 0 bases, leaving 11 bases between the germline ends. This CDR3 spans 16 amino acids. The CDR3 sequence: CASSQEPLANQETQYF. The CDR3 coding sequence is TGTGCCAGCAGCCAAGAACCCTTGGCTAACCAAGAGACCCAGTACTTC.

The chain couples TRBV15 to TRBJ2-1, with 11 bases that match TRBD2. V gave up 0 bases and J gave up 8 bases; unmatched junction bases: 3. Germline CDR1 is LNHNV and CDR2 is YYDKDF (reference sequence). This CDR3 spans 15 amino acids. CDR3 region: CATSREASGGYEQFF. The CDR3 DNA follows: TGTGCCACCAGCAGAGAGGCTAGCGGGGGGTATGAGCAGTTCTTC.

This chain links TRBV2 with TRBJ2-5; the D gene could be TRBD1 or TRBD2 (6 bases each). V lost 4 bases and J 5 bases, leaving 17 bases between the germline ends. This CDR3 is built from 15 residues. Germline values: CDR1 SNHLY, CDR2 FYNNEI. The CDR3 DNA is TGTGCCAGCAGTGCCTACAGGGTCGCGGGGGAGACCCAGTACTTC. Its protein is CASSAYRVAGETQYF.

The gene calls are TRBV20-1 and TRBJ2-1; tentatively, D is TRBD2 (6 bases). The V end was cut by 3 bases, the J end by 4 bases, with 13 bases between. Germline loops: CDR1 DFQATT, CDR2 SNEGSKA (reference sequence). The CDR3 extends over 14 amino acids. The CDR3 loop reads CSASKGGRYNEQFF. Written as DNA, the CDR3 is TGCAGTGCTAGTAAGGGAGGCCGTTACAATGAGCAGTTCTTC.